This T cell receptor (beta chain) was sequenced for a study of blood T cells in healthy people across ages. Study as a whole: About one barcoded beta molecule per two T cells came from capture by template switching.

The use of a sample-barcoded 5' primer and a J-beta primer mix characterized a second PCR of roughly 6 to 11 cycles. Every cDNA molecule carried a tag from a template-switch adaptor bearing 12 random nucleotides. Every sample produced at least 2.5 million CDR3-containing paired-end reads. TCRdb re-derived calls from the 5' RACE reads in MiXCR, one entry per CDR3 protein. The table includes about 970,000 distinct CDR3 sequences, about 53% detected once. This clonotype was counted a single time. Its antigen is still unknown. Study-wide results and limits: With naive T cell percentage, TCR beta diversity showed a strong correlation.

The ends were cut back, 2 bases at V and 0 bases at J, with 11 bases in the middle. Per the germline V gene, CDR1 is SGHRS and CDR2 is YFSETQ. The CDR3 loop spans 16 amino acids. This clonotype was sampled from an older woman in good health. V usage is TRBV5-1 and J usage is TRBJ2-2; D is perhaps TRBD1 (6 bases). The specimen sequenced was blood. CDR3 protein: CASSFGAGANTGELFF. DNA of the CDR3: TGCGCCAGCAGCTTTGGAGCAGGGGCGAACACCGGGGAGCTGTTTTTT.